The clone carrying this TCR beta chain has a handful of counts. Its cognate antigen is unknown. The source of the sample is a study of response to subunit inactivated influenza vaccine. Study-level results: The authors suggested that every seasonal influenza vaccination recruits few new T cells.

TCRdb re-derived calls from the RT-PCR reads in MiXCR, one entry per CDR3 protein. The repertoire has about 500,000 distinct CDR3 sequences, approximately 15% of them found once; the top ten carry 3%. The V gene lost 5 bases and the J gene lost 6 bases, with 14 bases spanning the gap. CDR3 length equals 14 residues. Germline CDR1 WSHSY, CDR2 SAAADI. This material consisted of CD4+ T cells sorted from PBMCs, taken around 25 months after vaccination. The origin of this receptor is a man between 50 and 69 years old who received an inactivated influenza vaccine. The genes are TRBV10-2 and TRBJ2-1; D is ambiguous. CDR3 protein: CASSPSSLGNEQFF. The CDR3 DNA reads as TGCGCCAGCAGTCCCTCCTCATTAGGCAATGAGCAGTTCTTC.